Below, 4 T cell receptor beta chains from the same sample are listed, as sequenced in a study of cytomegalovirus exposure and HLA in healthy donors. Both 60 Vbeta primers and 13 Jbeta primers went into the PCR. Method: immunoSEQ multiplex PCR; TCRdb's copy keeps in-frame clones and lacks some. Of about 200,000 clones listed, roughly 82% are singletons. Input material: PBMCs. Receptor source: a man aged 35-49 years in good health and CMV-seropositive.

This clone has just one count. The chain joins TRBV27 to TRBJ1-1; no definite D call. Germline CDR1 MNHEY, CDR2 SMNVEV (reference sequence). This CDR3 region has 14 residues. V lost 4 bases, J lost 1 base, and 10 bases lay in between. The CDR3 loop reads CASSSGLGNTEAFF. CDR3 nucleotide sequence: TGTGCCAGCAGTTCTGGACTCGGGAACACTGAAGCTTTCTTT.

The chain combines TRBV6-5 with TRBJ2-1; 8 bases match TRBD1. Germline lookup yields CDR1 MNHEY and CDR2 SVGAGI. The CDR3 is 14 residues long. V gave up 5 bases and J gave up 7 bases; unmatched junction bases: 7. CDR3 bases: TGTGCCAGCAGTCAGACGACAGGGGAGAATGAGCAGTTCTTC. Amino acids: CASSQTTGENEQFF.

The rearrangement joins TRBV7-9 to TRBJ1-1; unclear D gene. Germline V lookup: CDR1 SEHNR, CDR2 FQNEAQ (reference sequence). The CDR3 has 16 residues. V was pared by 7 bases and J by 1 base, with 19 bases between. The CDR3 loop is CASTYTPPTGNTEAFF. CDR3 DNA sequence: TGTGCCAGCACCTACACCCCCCCCACGGGGAACACTGAAGCTTTCTTT.

The J gene is TRBJ2-2, the V gene TRBV7-2; 11 bases are shared with TRBD2. J was trimmed by 6 bases and V by 5 bases; bases with no gene match: 8. The CDR3 contains 16 residues. Per germline, CDR1 SGHTA and CDR2 FQGNSA. This chain's CDR3 is CASSLGLAVSPGELFF. The DNA of the CDR3 is TGTGCCAGCAGCCTGGGACTAGCGGTCTCTCCCGGGGAGCTGTTTTTT.